The rows below give T cell receptor beta chains drawn from one sample of a study of cytomegalovirus exposure and HLA in healthy donors. The table came from immunoSEQ multiplex PCR; TCRdb's copy has only in-frame clones and leaves some out. The sample data list over 70,000 clones. The sequenced material came from PBMCs. The receptors here all came from a woman aged 35 to 49 in good health and CMV-seropositive. The CDR3 runs from the conserved cysteine through the conserved F or W. D genes are given only for firm matches.

TRBV5-1,TRBJ1-2,TRBD1,CASSWGENRGYGYTF,TGCGCCAGCAGCTGGGGAGAAAACAGGGGCTATGGCTACACCTTC
TRBV5-1,TRBJ2-2,TRBD2,CASSPRTSGGRNTGELFF,TGCGCCAGCAGCCCAAGGACTAGCGGGGGACGGAACACCGGGGAGCTGTTTTTT
TRBV19,TRBJ2-7,TRBD1,CASREQDRGSYEQYF,TGTGCCAGTAGGGAGCAGGACAGGGGTTCCTACGAGCAGTACTTC
TRBV6-5,TRBJ1-2,NA,CASSNRVGGYTF,TGTGCCAGCAGTAACAGGGTGGGCGGCTACACCTTC
TRBV28,TRBJ2-7,TRBD2,CASSLTPLALTGEQYF,TGTGCCAGCAGTCTTACCCCACTAGCGCTAACGGGGGAGCAGTACTTC
TRBV28,TRBJ1-2,NA,CASSLSKQANYGYTF,TGTGCCAGCAGTTTATCTAAGCAGGCTAACTATGGCTACACCTTC
TRBV9,TRBJ1-2,TRBD1,CASSFGQGPFGYTF,TGTGCCAGCAGCTTTGGACAGGGTCCGTTTGGCTACACCTTC
TRBV14,TRBJ1-3,NA,CASSLNTWSGNTIYF,TGTGCCAGCAGTCTGAATACATGGTCTGGAAACACCATATATTTT
TRBV5-1,TRBJ2-2,TRBD2,CASSGELAGSNTGELFF,TGCGCCAGCAGCGGAGAGCTAGCGGGGTCGAACACCGGGGAGCTGTTTTTT
TRBV5-1,TRBJ2-5,NA,CASSRGTVKTQYF,TGCGCCAGCAGCCGGGGAACGGTAAAGACCCAGTACTTC
TRBV23-1,TRBJ2-7,TRBD2,CASSLNLLAGGTYEQYF,TGCGCCAGCAGTCTCAACCTACTAGCGGGAGGAACCTACGAGCAGTACTTC
TRBV19,TRBJ1-2,TRBD1,CASTEISQGDYGYTF,TGTGCCAGTACTGAAATTTCACAGGGGGACTATGGCTACACCTTC
TRBV19,TRBJ2-5,TRBD2,CASSVTGLVTTQYF,TGTGCCAGTAGTGTTACGGGACTAGTAACGACCCAGTACTTC
TRBV5-1,TRBJ1-4,TRBD1,CASSLGTGGEKLFF,TGCGCCAGCAGCTTGGGGACAGGGGGGGAAAAACTGTTTTTT
TRBV6-6,TRBJ2-3,NA,CASSPNPEGGTQYF,TGTGCCAGCAGCCCGAATCCTGAGGGAGGTACGCAGTATTTT
TRBV7-8,TRBJ1-4,TRBD1,CASSLELSGQGREKLFF,TGTGCCAGCAGCTTAGAATTATCGGGACAGGGGCGCGAAAAACTGTTTTTT
TRBV12-5,TRBJ2-1,TRBD2,CASGPIGSGGLNEQFF,TGTGCTAGTGGTCCCATTGGCAGCGGGGGGCTCAATGAGCAGTTCTTC
TRBV4-3,TRBJ2-3,TRBD2,CASSEGGDTDTQYF,TGCGCCAGCAGCGAGGGAGGGGACACAGATACGCAGTATTTT
TRBV5-1,TRBJ2-7,NA,CASHSRADNEQYF,TGCGCCAGCCATTCGCGGGCCGATAACGAGCAGTACTTC
TRBV7-9,TRBJ1-6,NA,CAGRAGTLNSPLHF,TGTGCCGGAAGGGCGGGAACCCTAAATTCACCCCTCCACTTT
TRBV11-3,TRBJ2-5,TRBD1,CASSLGRTGGRYVETQYF,TGTGCCAGCAGCTTAGGACGGACAGGGGGTCGTTATGTAGAGACCCAGTACTTC
TRBV11-2,TRBJ2-7,TRBD1,CASSLGAYRGRRTYEQYF,TGTGCCAGCAGCTTAGGCGCATACAGGGGGCGCAGGACCTACGAGCAGTACTTC
TRBV9,TRBJ2-3,TRBD1,CASSERQGGDTQYF,TGTGCCAGCAGCGAGAGACAGGGGGGAGATACGCAGTATTTT
TRBV29-1,TRBJ2-7,NA,CSVEVGGEQYF,TGCAGCGTTGAAGTTGGAGGAGAGCAGTACTTC
TRBV7-2,TRBJ1-2,TRBD1,CASSWRQGSIGYTF,TGTGCCAGCAGCTGGAGACAGGGCTCCATCGGCTACACCTTC
TRBV4-1,TRBJ2-3,TRBD2,CASSFASGLAGGDTDTQYF,TGCGCCAGCAGTTTTGCTTCGGGACTAGCGGGGGGGGACACAGATACGCAGTATTTT
TRBV11-3,TRBJ2-3,TRBD1,CASSLGGTGASQYF,TGTGCCAGCAGCTTAGGGGGGACAGGGGCATCGCAGTATTTT
TRBV7-9,TRBJ2-1,NA,CASSKSDEQFF,TGTGCCAGCTCTAAGTCCGATGAGCAGTTCTTC
TRBV25-1,TRBJ2-2,NA,CASMEFGDSYTGELFF,TGTGCCAGCATGGAATTTGGCGACAGTTACACCGGGGAGCTGTTTTTT
TRBV25-1,TRBJ1-2,NA,CASSGPSIDYGYTF,TGTGCCAGCAGTGGCCCGAGTATTGACTATGGCTACACCTTC
TRBV4-2,TRBJ1-1,NA,CASSQYRNTEAFF,TGTGCCAGCAGCCAGTACAGGAACACTGAAGCTTTCTTT
TRBV5-1,TRBJ1-2,NA,CASSSGSANYGYTF,TGCGCCAGCAGCTCGGGATCCGCTAACTATGGCTACACCTTC